The following is a TCR beta chain sequence with its context. Its antigen remains unknown. The data were taken from a study of T cell responses to AZD1222 COVID-19 vaccine. Study-wide results and caveats: Donors skewed white British and female; clonal diversity was possibly underestimated.

Assay: immunoSEQ multiplex PCR; the TCRdb copy retains only in-frame clones and omits some. The table records 100,000 to 150,000 clones, 85% to 90% of them present only once. The origin of this receptor is an adult in good health. The sequencing used peripheral blood, collected on day 0 of AZD1222 vaccination.

The CDR3 coding sequence is TGTGCCAGCAGCTTAGATGGGGTACTGGGAAACACCATATATTTT. Residues: CASSLDGVLGNTIYF. The chain links TRBV7-9 to TRBJ1-3; D uncertain. This CDR3 contains 15 residues. CDR1 and CDR2 from the germline V gene are SEHNR and FQNEAQ (reference sequence). Trimming took off 1 base at V and 4 bases at J, with 11 bases between the two ends. Looking up the rest from reference TRBV7-9 and TRBJ1-3 gives the full variable domain: DTGVSQNPRHKITKRGQNVTFRCDPISEHNRLYWYRQTLGQGPEFLTYFQNEAQLEKSRLLSDRFSAERPKGSFSTLEIQRTEQGDSAMYLCASSLDGVLGNTIYFGEGSWLTVV.